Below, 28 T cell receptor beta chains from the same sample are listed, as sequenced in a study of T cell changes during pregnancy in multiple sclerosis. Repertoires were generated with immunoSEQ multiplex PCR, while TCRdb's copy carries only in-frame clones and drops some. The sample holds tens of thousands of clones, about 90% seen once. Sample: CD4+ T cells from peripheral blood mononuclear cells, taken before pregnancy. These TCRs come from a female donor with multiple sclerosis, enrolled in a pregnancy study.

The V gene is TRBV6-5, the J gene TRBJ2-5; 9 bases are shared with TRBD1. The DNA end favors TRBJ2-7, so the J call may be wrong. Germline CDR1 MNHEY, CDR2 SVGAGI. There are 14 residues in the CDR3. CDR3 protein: CASSFGGQGYEQYF. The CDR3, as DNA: TGTGCCAGCAGTTTCGGGGGACAGGGCTACGAGCAGTACTTC.

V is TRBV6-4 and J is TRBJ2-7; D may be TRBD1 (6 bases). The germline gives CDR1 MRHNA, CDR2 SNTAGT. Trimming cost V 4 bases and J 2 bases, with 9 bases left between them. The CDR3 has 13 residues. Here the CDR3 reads CASSGRGPYEQYF. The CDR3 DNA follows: TGTGCCAGCAGTGGCAGGGGACCCTACGAGCAGTACTTC.

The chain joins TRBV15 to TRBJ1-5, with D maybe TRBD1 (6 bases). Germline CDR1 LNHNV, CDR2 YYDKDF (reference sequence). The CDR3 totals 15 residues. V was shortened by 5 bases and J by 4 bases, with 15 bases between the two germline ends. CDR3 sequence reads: CATSDTGFGNQPQHF. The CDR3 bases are TGTGCCACCAGCGATACAGGGTTTGGGAATCAGCCCCAGCATTTT.

CDR3: CASSLNPGGSTAFF. CDR3 coding DNA: TGTGCCAGCAGCTTAAACCCAGGGGGCTCGACTGCTTTCTTT. The chain recombines TRBV7-3 with TRBJ1-1; 8 bases match TRBD1. Losses at the gene ends were 1 base for V and 11 bases for J; bases not matched to a gene: 9. Germline CDR1 SGHTA, CDR2 FQGTGA. The CDR3 sequence is 14 residues long.

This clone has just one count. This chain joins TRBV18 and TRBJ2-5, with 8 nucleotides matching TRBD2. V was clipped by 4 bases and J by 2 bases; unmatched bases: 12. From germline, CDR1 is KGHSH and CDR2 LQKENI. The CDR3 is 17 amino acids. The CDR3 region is CASSRSHQGTRQETQYF. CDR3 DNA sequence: TGTGCCAGCTCACGGTCACACCAGGGGACTAGGCAAGAGACCCAGTACTTC.

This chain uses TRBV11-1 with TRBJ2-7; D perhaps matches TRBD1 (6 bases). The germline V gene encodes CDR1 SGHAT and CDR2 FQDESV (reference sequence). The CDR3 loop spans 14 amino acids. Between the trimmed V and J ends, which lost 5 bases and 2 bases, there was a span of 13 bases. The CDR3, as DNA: TGTGCCAGCAGCGTACAGGGATCCACCTACGAGCAGTACTTC. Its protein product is CASSVQGSTYEQYF.

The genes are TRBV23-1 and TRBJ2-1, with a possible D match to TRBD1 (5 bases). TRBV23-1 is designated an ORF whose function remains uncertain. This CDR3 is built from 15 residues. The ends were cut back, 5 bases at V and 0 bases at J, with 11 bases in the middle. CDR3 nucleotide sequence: TGCGCCAGCAGTTACAGGAAAAGCTCCTACAATGAGCAGTTCTTC. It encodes CASSYRKSSYNEQFF.

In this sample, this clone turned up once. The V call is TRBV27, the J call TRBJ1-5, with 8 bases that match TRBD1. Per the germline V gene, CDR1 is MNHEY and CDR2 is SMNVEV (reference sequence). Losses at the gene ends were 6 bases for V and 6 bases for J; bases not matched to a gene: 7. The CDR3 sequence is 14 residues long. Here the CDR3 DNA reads TGTGCCAGCAGGCGGACAGGGTACCTTCAGCCCCAGCATTTT. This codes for CASRRTGYLQPQHF.

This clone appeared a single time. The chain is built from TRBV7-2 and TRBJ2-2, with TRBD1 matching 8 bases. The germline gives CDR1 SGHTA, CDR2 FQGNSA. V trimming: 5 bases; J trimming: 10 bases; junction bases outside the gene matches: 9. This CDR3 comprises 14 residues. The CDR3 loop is CASSRGQGNAELFF. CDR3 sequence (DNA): TGTGCCAGCAGCCGAGGACAGGGCAACGCGGAGCTGTTTTTT.

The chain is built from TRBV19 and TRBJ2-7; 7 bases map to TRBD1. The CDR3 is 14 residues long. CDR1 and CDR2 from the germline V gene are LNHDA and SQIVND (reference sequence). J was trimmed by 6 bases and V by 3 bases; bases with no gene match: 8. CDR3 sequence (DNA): TGTGCCAGTAGTATGTCCCGGGACAGATCCGAGCAGTACTTC. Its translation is CASSMSRDRSEQYF.

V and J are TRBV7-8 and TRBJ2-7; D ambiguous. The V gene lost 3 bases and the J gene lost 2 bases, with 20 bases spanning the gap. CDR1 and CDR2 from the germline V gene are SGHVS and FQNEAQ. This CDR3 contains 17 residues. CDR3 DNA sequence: TGTGCCAGCAGCTTTAACTCCCCCCCCCAATCCCCCTACGAGCAGTACTTC. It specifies CASSFNSPPQSPYEQYF.

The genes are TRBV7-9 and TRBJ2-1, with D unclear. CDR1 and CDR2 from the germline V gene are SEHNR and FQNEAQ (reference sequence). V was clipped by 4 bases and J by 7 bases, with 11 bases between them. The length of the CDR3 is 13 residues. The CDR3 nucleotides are TGTGCCAGCAGCTCGACCGACAAGAATGAGCAGTTCTTC. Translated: CASSSTDKNEQFF.

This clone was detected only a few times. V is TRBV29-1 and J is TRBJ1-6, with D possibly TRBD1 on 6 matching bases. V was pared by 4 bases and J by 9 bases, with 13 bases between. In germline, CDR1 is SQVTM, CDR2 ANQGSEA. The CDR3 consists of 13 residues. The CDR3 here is CSVAPQGSSPLHF. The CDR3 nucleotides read TGCAGCGTTGCCCCACAGGGAAGTTCACCCCTCCACTTT.

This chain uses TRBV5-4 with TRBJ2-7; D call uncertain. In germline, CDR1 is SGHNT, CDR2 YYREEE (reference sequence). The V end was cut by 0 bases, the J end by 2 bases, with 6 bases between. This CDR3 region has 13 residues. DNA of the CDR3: TGTGCCAGCAGCTTGGACAGAACCTACGAGCAGTACTTC. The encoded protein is CASSLDRTYEQYF.

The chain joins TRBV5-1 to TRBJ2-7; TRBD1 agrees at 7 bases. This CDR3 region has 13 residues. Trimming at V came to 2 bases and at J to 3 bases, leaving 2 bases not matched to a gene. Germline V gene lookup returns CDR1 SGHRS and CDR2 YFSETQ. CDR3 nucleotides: TGCGCCAGCAGCTTACAGGGGAACTACGAGCAGTACTTC. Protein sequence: CASSLQGNYEQYF.

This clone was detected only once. CDR3 coding DNA: TGTGCCAGCACTCCAGACAGGGATCTCTATGGCTACACCTTC. This sequence encodes CASTPDRDLYGYTF. The genes are TRBV6-5 and TRBJ1-2; 7 bases agree with TRBD1. With V trimmed by 7 bases and J by 4 bases, 9 bases remained unmatched. This CDR3 is built from 14 residues. Germline values: CDR1 MNHEY, CDR2 SVGAGI.

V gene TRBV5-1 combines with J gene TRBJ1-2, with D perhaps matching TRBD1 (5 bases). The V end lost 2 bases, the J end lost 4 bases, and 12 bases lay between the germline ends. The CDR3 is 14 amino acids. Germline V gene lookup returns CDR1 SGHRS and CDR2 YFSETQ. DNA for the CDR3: TGCGCCAGCAGCTTACCAGGGCAGGGCTATGGCTACACCTTC. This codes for CASSLPGQGYGYTF.

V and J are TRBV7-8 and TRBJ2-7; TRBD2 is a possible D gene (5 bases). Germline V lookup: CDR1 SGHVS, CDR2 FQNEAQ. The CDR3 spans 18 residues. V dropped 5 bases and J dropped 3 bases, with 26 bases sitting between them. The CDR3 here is CASSPGGLLLTRDYEQYF. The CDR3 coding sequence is TGTGCCAGCAGCCCAGGAGGTCTCCTCTTGACCCGCGACTACGAGCAGTACTTC.

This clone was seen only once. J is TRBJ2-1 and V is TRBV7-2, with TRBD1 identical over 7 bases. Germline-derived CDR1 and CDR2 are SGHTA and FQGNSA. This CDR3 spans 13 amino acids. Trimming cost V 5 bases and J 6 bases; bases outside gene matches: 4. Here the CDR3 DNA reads TGTGCCAGCAGCAAGGGGGCGACCAATGAGCAGTTCTTC. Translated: CASSKGATNEQFF.

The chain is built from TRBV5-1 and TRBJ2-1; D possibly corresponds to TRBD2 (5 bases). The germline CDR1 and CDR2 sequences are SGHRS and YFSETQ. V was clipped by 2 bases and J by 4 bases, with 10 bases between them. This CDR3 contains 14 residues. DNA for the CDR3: TGCGCCAGCAGCTTCGGCTGGACTTACAATGAGCAGTTCTTC. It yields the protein CASSFGWTYNEQFF.

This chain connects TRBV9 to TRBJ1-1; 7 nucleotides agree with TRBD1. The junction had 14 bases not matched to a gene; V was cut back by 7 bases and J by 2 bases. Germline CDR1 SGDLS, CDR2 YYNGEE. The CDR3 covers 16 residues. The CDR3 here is CASSREGARTNTEAFF. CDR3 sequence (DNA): TGTGCCAGCTCCCGGGAGGGGGCGCGGACTAACACTGAAGCTTTCTTT.

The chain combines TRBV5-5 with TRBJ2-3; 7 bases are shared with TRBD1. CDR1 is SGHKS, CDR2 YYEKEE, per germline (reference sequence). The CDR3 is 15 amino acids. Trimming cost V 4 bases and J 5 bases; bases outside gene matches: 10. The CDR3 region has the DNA TGTGCCAGCAGCCTGACAGGGATCTCCGGAGATACGCAGTATTTT. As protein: CASSLTGISGDTQYF. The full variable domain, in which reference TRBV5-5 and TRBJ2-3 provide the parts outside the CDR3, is DAGVTQSPTHLIKTRGQQVTLRCSPISGHKSVSWYQQVLGQGPQFIFQYYEKEERGRGNFPDRFSARQFPNYSSELNVNALLLGDSALYLCASSLTGISGDTQYFGPGTRLTVL.

The CDR3 DNA follows: TGTGCCAGCAGCTTAGCTGAGGGGGGGCGGGAGACCCAGTACTTC. Translation gives CASSLAEGGRETQYF. The gene calls are TRBV7-2 and TRBJ2-5, with a weak D call TRBD2 (7 bases). The CDR3 runs 15 residues. Trimming removed 0 bases at V and 5 bases at J, with 13 bases between. Germline CDR1 and CDR2: SGHTA and FQGNSA.

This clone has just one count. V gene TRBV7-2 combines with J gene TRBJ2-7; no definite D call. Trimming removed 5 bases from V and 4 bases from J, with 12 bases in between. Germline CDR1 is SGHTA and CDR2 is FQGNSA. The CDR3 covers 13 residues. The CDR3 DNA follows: TGTGCCAGCAGCCCAGACGGGTGGTACGAGCAGTACTTC. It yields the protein CASSPDGWYEQYF.

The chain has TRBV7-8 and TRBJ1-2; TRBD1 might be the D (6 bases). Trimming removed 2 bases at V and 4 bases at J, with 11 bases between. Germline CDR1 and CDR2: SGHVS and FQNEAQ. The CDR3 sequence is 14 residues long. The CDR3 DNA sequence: TGTGCCAGCAGCTTACAGGGGATCCCCTATGGCTACACCTTC. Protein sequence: CASSLQGIPYGYTF.

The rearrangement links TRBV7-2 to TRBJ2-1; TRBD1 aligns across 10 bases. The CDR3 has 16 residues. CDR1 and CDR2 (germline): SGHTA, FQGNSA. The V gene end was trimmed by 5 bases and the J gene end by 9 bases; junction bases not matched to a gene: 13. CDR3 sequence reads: CASSIDRGRGGGEQFF. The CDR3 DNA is TGTGCCAGCAGCATAGACAGGGGGCGCGGGGGTGGTGAGCAGTTCTTC. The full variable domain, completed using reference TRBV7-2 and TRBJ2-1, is GAGVSQSPSNKVTEKGKDVELRCDPISGHTALYWYRQSLGQGLEFLIYFQGNSAPDKSGLPSDRFSAERTGGSVSTLTIQRTQQEDSAVYLCASSIDRGRGGGEQFFGPGTRLTVL.

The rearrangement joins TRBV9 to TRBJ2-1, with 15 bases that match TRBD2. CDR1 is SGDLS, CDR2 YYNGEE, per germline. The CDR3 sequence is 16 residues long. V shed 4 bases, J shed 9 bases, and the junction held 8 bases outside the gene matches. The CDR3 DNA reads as TGTGCCAGCAGCACCCGGACTAGCGGGGGGGCCGGTGAGCAGTTCTTC. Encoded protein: CASSTRTSGGAGEQFF.

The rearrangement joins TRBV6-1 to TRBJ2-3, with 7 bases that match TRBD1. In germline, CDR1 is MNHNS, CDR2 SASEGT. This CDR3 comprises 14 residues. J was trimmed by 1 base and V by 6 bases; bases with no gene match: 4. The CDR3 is CASRLTGGTDTQYF. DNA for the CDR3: TGTGCCAGCAGGCTCACAGGGGGCACAGATACGCAGTATTTT.